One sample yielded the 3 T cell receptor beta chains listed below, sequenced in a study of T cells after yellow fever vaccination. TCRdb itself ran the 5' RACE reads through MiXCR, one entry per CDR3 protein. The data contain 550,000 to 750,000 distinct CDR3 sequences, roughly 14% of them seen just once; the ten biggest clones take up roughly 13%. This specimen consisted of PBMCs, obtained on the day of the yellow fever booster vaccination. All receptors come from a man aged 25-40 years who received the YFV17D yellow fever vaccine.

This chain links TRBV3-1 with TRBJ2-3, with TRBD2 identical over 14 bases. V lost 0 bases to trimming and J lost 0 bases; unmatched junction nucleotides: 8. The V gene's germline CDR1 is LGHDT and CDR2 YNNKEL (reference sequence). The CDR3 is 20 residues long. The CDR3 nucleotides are TGTGCCAGCAGCCAAGATCGGAGACTAGCGGGAGGGACGAGCACAGATACGCAGTATTTT. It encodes CASSQDRRLAGGTSTDTQYF.

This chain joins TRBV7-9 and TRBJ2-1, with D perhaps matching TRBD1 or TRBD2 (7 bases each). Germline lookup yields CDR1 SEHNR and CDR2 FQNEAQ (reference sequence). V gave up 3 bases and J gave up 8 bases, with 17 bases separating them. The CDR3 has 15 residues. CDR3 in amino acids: CASSFGGAGGHEQFF. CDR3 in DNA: TGTGCCAGCAGCTTTGGGGGGGCAGGGGGTCATGAGCAGTTCTTC.

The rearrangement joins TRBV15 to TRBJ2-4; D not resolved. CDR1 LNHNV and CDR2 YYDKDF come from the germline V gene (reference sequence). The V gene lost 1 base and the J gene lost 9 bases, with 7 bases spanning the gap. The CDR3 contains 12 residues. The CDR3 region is CATSRVYGIQYF. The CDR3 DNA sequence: TGTGCCACCAGCAGAGTTTACGGCATTCAGTACTTC. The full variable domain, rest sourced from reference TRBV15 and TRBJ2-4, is DAMVIQNPRYQVTQFGKPVTLSCSQTLNHNVMYWYQQKSSQAPKLLFHYYDKDFNNEADTPDNFQSRRPNTSFCFLDIRSPGLGDTAMYLCATSRVYGIQYFGAGTRLSVL.